The next 30 T cell receptor beta chains were all read from a single sample in a study of vaccination and CD4 T cells after COVID-19. CD4+ T cells that had been cultured provided DNA sequenced with the Oncomine TCR Beta short-read assay. Each CDR3 protein gets one entry after TCRdb re-called the PCR reads with MiXCR. The sample has roughly 25,000 distinct CDR3 sequences; approximately 56% are singletons. Stated treatment: roughly 11-day PBMC culture with coronavirus spike peptide pools or control peptides (ViraFEST assay). These receptors have no known antigen. The source material was CD4+ T cells from blood, cultured in vitro. The receptor set was obtained from a human donor who had recovered from COVID-19.

V is TRBV7-6 and J is TRBJ1-2, with a weak D call TRBD1 (5 bases). This CDR3 region has 14 residues. CDR1 and CDR2 (germline): SGHVS, FNYEAQ. With 5 bases removed from V and 5 bases from J, the gap between germline ends came to 15 bases. CDR3 loop: CASSPNPTDYGYTF. In nucleotides, the CDR3 is TGTGCCAGCAGCCCTAACCCGACAGATTATGGCTACACCTTC.

The rearrangement links TRBV6-5 to TRBJ2-2; a possible D gene is TRBD1 (5 bases). V shed 2 bases and J shed 5 bases, with 9 bases lying between them. Germline assignment: CDR1 MNHEY and CDR2 SVGAGI. The CDR3 contains 14 residues. In nucleotides, the CDR3 is TGTGCCAGCAGTTACGCTAGGGGTACCGGGGAGCTGTTTTTT. Encoded protein: CASSYARGTGELFF.

This clonotype was seen a few times. This chain joins TRBV27 and TRBJ1-6; a weak D match, TRBD1 (6 bases). Trimming took 8 bases from V and 13 from J, leaving 21 bases between them. Germline lookup yields CDR1 MNHEY and CDR2 SMNVEV (reference sequence). The CDR3 runs to 14 residues. The CDR3 region is CASSPGGGFSPLHF. The CDR3, as DNA: TGTGCCAGCTCCCCGGGAGGGGGTTTCAGTCCCCTCCACTTT.

The CDR3 bases are TGTGCCAGCAGTGACCGGACGGTCCTACTCGGCTACACCTTC. Translation gives CASSDRTVLLGYTF. This chain joins TRBV6-4 and TRBJ1-2; D is undetermined. CDR1 and CDR2 (germline): MRHNA, SNTAGT. V gave up 2 bases and J gave up 8 bases, with 15 bases separating them. The CDR3 runs 14 residues.

Only one count was recorded for this clonotype. The chain joins TRBV28 to TRBJ1-6; TRBD1 agrees at 9 bases. The CDR3 sequence is 15 residues long. Unmatched junction bases numbered 8, after V lost 7 bases and J lost 7 bases. Per the germline V gene, CDR1 is MDHEN and CDR2 is SYDVKM. DNA of the CDR3: TGTGCCAGCACCGTCACAGGGGGCAGAAATTCACCCCTCCACTTT. Translating it yields CASTVTGGRNSPLHF.

This chain joins TRBV7-2 and TRBJ2-5; 7 bases align to TRBD2. CDR3 size: 14 residues. After removal of 2 bases from V and 5 bases from J, the junction contained 5 bases not matched to a gene. Germline V gene sequence: CDR1 SGHTA, CDR2 FQGNSA. CDR3 region: CASSLMGGAETQYF. Written as DNA, the CDR3 is TGTGCCAGCAGCTTAATGGGAGGGGCGGAGACCCAGTACTTC.

The rearrangement links TRBV7-6 to TRBJ1-3; D unresolved. V lost 4 bases, J lost 0 bases, and 13 bases lay in between. CDR1 SGHVS and CDR2 FNYEAQ come from the germline V gene. This CDR3 is 16 amino acids long. The CDR3 coding sequence is TGTGCCAGCAGCTCAACCCAGCTTCTCTCTGGAAACACCATATATTTT. Translation gives CASSSTQLLSGNTIYF. Complete variable domain (other parts from reference TRBV7-6 and TRBJ1-3): GAGVSQSPRYKVTKRGQDVALRCDPISGHVSLYWYRQALGQGPEFLTYFNYEAQQDKSGLPNDRFSAERPEGSISTLTIQRTEQRDSAMYRCASSSTQLLSGNTIYFGEGSWLTVV.

This clonotype was found once. The rearrangement links TRBV5-1 to TRBJ2-7, with 14 bases aligning to TRBD2. V gave up 3 bases and J gave up 2 bases; unmatched junction bases: 7. The CDR3 has 17 residues. Germline V gene data show CDR1 as SGHRS and CDR2 as YFSETQ. The CDR3 reads CASSSGLAGGPTYEQYF. As DNA, the CDR3 is TGCGCCAGCAGCTCCGGACTAGCGGGAGGTCCAACCTACGAGCAGTACTTC.

The chain joins TRBV12-3 or TRBV12-4 to TRBJ1-2; TRBD1 matches 7 bases. This CDR3 is built from 14 residues. V lost 4 bases and J lost 2; bases outside the gene matches: 4. The CDR3 region has the DNA TGTGCCAGCAGTTCATACAGGGGAAACTATGGCTACACCTTC. Its translation: CASSSYRGNYGYTF.

The rearrangement joins TRBV27 to TRBJ2-5; D uncertain. V lost 9 bases and J lost 2, with 10 bases in between. There are 12 residues in the CDR3. Germline CDR1 and CDR2: MNHEY and SMNVEV (reference sequence). CDR3 DNA: TGTGCCAGTGGAAGTAGACAAGAGACCCAGTACTTC. It is translated as CASGSRQETQYF.

The chain joins TRBV7-9 to TRBJ2-7, with 9 bases matching TRBD2. The CDR3 runs 17 residues. Germline V gives CDR1 SEHNR, CDR2 FQNEAQ (reference sequence). J was trimmed by 5 bases and V by 3 bases; bases with no gene match: 14. The CDR3 region has the DNA TGTGCCAGCAGCTTCTTACCTCCGCGGGAGGGCTACCACGAGCAGTACTTC. It codes for CASSFLPPREGYHEQYF.

V usage is TRBV11-2 and J usage is TRBJ1-6, with a weak D call TRBD1 (5 bases). In germline, CDR1 is SGHAT, CDR2 FQNNGV. The V gene lost 5 bases and the J gene lost 9 bases, with 17 bases spanning the gap. The CDR3 length is 15 residues. Here the CDR3 reads CASSPDTPRGSPLHF. CDR3 nucleotides: TGTGCCAGCAGCCCGGACACCCCGAGGGGTTCACCCCTCCACTTT.

This clonotype was detected a few times. V gene TRBV4-1 combines with J gene TRBJ1-3, with D perhaps matching TRBD1 (6 bases). CDR1 is MGHRA, CDR2 YSYEKL, per germline. The CDR3 has 15 amino acids. Between the trimmed V and J ends, which lost 4 bases and 3 bases, there was a span of 13 bases. CDR3 residues: CASSLWGLDGNTIYF. DNA for the CDR3: TGCGCCAGCAGCCTTTGGGGGCTGGATGGAAACACCATATATTTT.

This chain joins TRBV5-1 and TRBJ1-2; possible D gene TRBD1, 6 bases. V was pared by 2 bases and J by 0 bases, with 8 bases between. The CDR3 sequence is 14 residues long. CDR1 is SGHRS, CDR2 YFSETQ, per germline. The CDR3 DNA reads TGCGCCAGCAGCTTTGCAGGGGCTAACTATGGCTACACCTTC. Its protein product is CASSFAGANYGYTF.

This clonotype was observed a few times. This chain connects TRBV20-1 to TRBJ2-4; no firm D call. Germline-derived CDR1 and CDR2 are DFQATT and SNEGSKA (reference sequence). V lost 0 bases and J lost 5, with 8 bases in between. There are 13 residues in the CDR3. The CDR3 nucleotides read TGCAGTGCTAGAGATAGCAGTCAAAACATTCAGTACTTC. Its protein product is CSARDSSQNIQYF.

The chain carries TRBV20-1 and TRBJ2-6; perhaps TRBD1 as D (5 bases). Trimming removed 0 bases from V and 2 bases from J, with 14 bases in between. CDR3 length: 17 residues. Looked up from germline, CDR1 is DFQATT and CDR2 is SNEGSKA (reference sequence). The CDR3 region is CSARDLDDRPGANVLTF. CDR3 DNA: TGCAGTGCTAGAGATCTCGACGACAGACCTGGGGCCAACGTCCTGACTTTC.

V and J are TRBV28 and TRBJ2-6, with 7 bases that match TRBD2. In germline, CDR1 is MDHEN, CDR2 SYDVKM. V shed 2 bases and J 0 bases; nucleotides not matched to a gene: 7. The CDR3 covers 18 residues. The CDR3 spells CASSLTAGAISGANVLTF. The CDR3 nucleotides read TGTGCCAGCAGTTTAACGGCGGGAGCGATCTCTGGGGCCAACGTCCTGACTTTC.

This clonotype was observed a handful of times. This chain connects TRBV20-1 to TRBJ1-1, with 8 bases aligning to TRBD1. The CDR3 covers 14 residues. J lost 3 bases, V lost 3 bases, and 6 bases had no gene match. Germline assignment: CDR1 DFQATT and CDR2 SNEGSKA (reference sequence). In DNA, the CDR3 is TGCAGTGCTAGGGGCAGGGGGCGGGACACTGAAGCTTTCTTT. It is translated as CSARGRGRDTEAFF.

This clonotype was detected only a few times. The chain is built from TRBV6-2 or TRBV6-3 and TRBJ2-5; D is unclear. Germline values: CDR1 MNHEY, CDR2 SVGEGT. This CDR3 spans 15 amino acids. Trimming cost V 6 bases and J 4 bases, with 18 bases left between them. This CDR3 reads CASSTPLAPGETQYF. The CDR3 nucleotides are TGTGCCAGCAGCACCCCGTTAGCCCCAGGAGAGACCCAGTACTTC.

The chain carries TRBV5-1 and TRBJ2-7, with D hard to call. Trimming left V 5 bases short and J 1 base short, with 10 bases between. Germline V gene data show CDR1 as SGHRS and CDR2 as YFSETQ. CDR3 size: 13 residues. The DNA of the CDR3 is TGCGCCAGCAGTACGCGGAGTTCCTACGAGCAGTACTTC. It translates to CASSTRSSYEQYF.

The table lists this clonotype with a few counts. J is TRBJ2-4 and V is TRBV20-1; perhaps D is TRBD1 or TRBD2 (5 bases each). Germline lookup yields CDR1 DFQATT and CDR2 SNEGSKA (reference sequence). This CDR3 is built from 13 residues. Trimming pared 2 bases from V and 4 bases from J, leaving 9 bases between. The CDR3 region has the DNA TGCAGTGCTAGAAGGGACCCTAAAAACATTCAGTACTTC. Translating gives CSARRDPKNIQYF.

This clonotype is a singleton in its sample. The J gene is TRBJ2-1, the V gene TRBV7-6; 7 positions agree with TRBD2. V dropped 1 base and J dropped 4; count of bases not matched to a gene: 7. The CDR3 is 16 residues long. CDR1 is SGHVS, CDR2 FNYEAQ, per germline. The CDR3 spells CASSLGLAVAYNEQFF. As DNA, the CDR3 is TGTGCCAGCAGCTTAGGCCTAGCGGTAGCTTACAATGAGCAGTTCTTC. The whole variable domain, filled in from reference TRBV7-6 and TRBJ2-1, reads GAGVSQSPRYKVTKRGQDVALRCDPISGHVSLYWYRQALGQGPEFLTYFNYEAQQDKSGLPNDRFSAERPEGSISTLTIQRTEQRDSAMYRCASSLGLAVAYNEQFFGPGTRLTVL.

There are a few counts of this clonotype. The CDR3 loop is CSAILPDRGGSPLHF. CDR3 sequence (DNA): TGCAGTGCTATCCTACCTGACAGGGGAGGTTCACCCCTCCACTTT. The chain joins TRBV20-1 to TRBJ1-6; 8 positions agree with TRBD1. V was clipped by 4 bases and J by 9 bases; unmatched bases: 11. CDR3 size: 15 residues. Germline V gene sequence: CDR1 DFQATT, CDR2 SNEGSKA (reference sequence).

The chain joins TRBV7-2 to TRBJ1-1; D remains unclear. The length of the CDR3 is 13 residues. Trimming took 5 bases from V and 8 from J, leaving 15 bases between them. Germline loops: CDR1 SGHTA, CDR2 FQGNSA. The CDR3 DNA is TGTGCCAGCAGCCCCATCCGGGCAGGCGAAGCTTTCTTT. Amino acids: CASSPIRAGEAFF.

The chain carries TRBV6-5 and TRBJ2-4, with a tentative D call TRBD2 (5 bases). This CDR3 spans 18 amino acids. Germline CDR1 MNHEY, CDR2 SVGAGI. The V end lost 0 bases, the J end lost 0 bases, and 15 bases lay between the germline ends. The CDR3 protein is CASSYSKPGRLAKNIQYF. CDR3 bases: TGTGCCAGCAGTTACTCGAAGCCGGGAAGACTAGCCAAAAACATTCAGTACTTC.

This rearrangement joins TRBV19 to TRBJ2-7; possibly TRBD1 for D (6 bases). The germline V gene has CDR1 LNHDA and CDR2 SQIVND (reference sequence). This CDR3 contains 14 residues. Trimming removed 3 bases at V and 0 bases at J, with 9 bases between. The CDR3 loop reads CASSMTGNSYEQYF. The CDR3 nucleotides are TGTGCCAGTAGTATGACAGGCAACTCCTACGAGCAGTACTTC.

The chain carries TRBV7-2 and TRBJ1-5; 9 bases align to TRBD1. Germline V gives CDR1 SGHTA, CDR2 FQGNSA. The CDR3 contains 17 residues. With V trimmed by 5 bases and J by 4 bases, 12 bases remained unmatched. The CDR3 is CASSRLRGTGQNQPQHF. The CDR3 coding sequence is TGTGCCAGCAGCCGTTTAAGAGGGACAGGGCAAAATCAGCCCCAGCATTTT.

The chain links TRBV7-9 to TRBJ2-1, with 11 bases that match TRBD2. V shed 6 bases, J shed 3 bases, and the junction held 4 bases outside the gene matches. CDR3 length: 15 residues. CDR1 is SEHNR and CDR2 is FQNEAQ in the germline V gene (reference sequence). CDR3 coding DNA: TGTGCCAGCAGTCCTCTAGCGGGAGGCTACAATGAGCAGTTCTTC. Translating gives CASSPLAGGYNEQFF.

The V and J genes are TRBV11-1 and TRBJ1-3, with D tentatively TRBD1 (6 bases). CDR1 is SGHAT and CDR2 is FQDESV in the germline V gene (reference sequence). The V end was cut by 3 bases, the J end by 4 bases, with 13 bases between. The CDR3 runs to 15 residues. The CDR3 coding sequence is TGTGCCAGCAGCTTCGAGGACAGCGCCGGAAACACCATATATTTT. Protein: CASSFEDSAGNTIYF.

The V and J genes are TRBV15 and TRBJ1-3; D is ambiguous. The CDR3 totals 15 residues. Germline V lookup: CDR1 LNHNV, CDR2 YYDKDF (reference sequence). Trimming removed 0 bases from V and 3 bases from J, with 9 bases in between. CDR3: CATSREPVSGNTIYF. As DNA, the CDR3 is TGTGCCACCAGCAGAGAACCGGTTAGTGGAAACACCATATATTTT.